These 3 T cell receptor beta chains came from one sample sequenced in a study of T cell responses to AZD1222 COVID-19 vaccine. Sequenced by immunoSEQ multiplex PCR; TCRdb stores in-frame clones only, minus some. The sample includes roughly 80,000 clones, over 80% seen only once; the top ten take approximately 5.7%. Material: peripheral blood, obtained on day 0 of AZD1222 vaccination. The receptor source for this set is an adult in good health.

This clone has only one observation. The rearrangement uses TRBV7-2 and TRBJ2-5; D is undetermined. This CDR3 has 14 residues. The V end was cut by 1 base, the J end by 9 bases, with 15 bases between. The germline V gene has CDR1 SGHTA and CDR2 FQGNSA. The CDR3 here is CASSLGVPSRAQYF. CDR3 bases: TGTGCCAGCAGCTTAGGGGTCCCCTCTCGGGCCCAGTACTTC. Together with reference TRBV7-2 and TRBJ2-5, the CDR3 gives the full variable domain: GAGVSQSPSNKVTEKGKDVELRCDPISGHTALYWYRQSLGQGLEFLIYFQGNSAPDKSGLPSDRFSAERTGGSVSTLTIQRTQQEDSAVYLCASSLGVPSRAQYFGPGTRLLVL.

The V call is TRBV4-3, the J call TRBJ1-6, with a weak D call TRBD1 (6 bases). Deletions cut 1 base from V and 8 bases from J, with 15 bases between. Germline loops: CDR1 LGHNA, CDR2 YSLEER. This CDR3 has 16 amino acids. The CDR3 DNA reads as TGCGCCAGCAGCCAAGCGAGGGGGGACTCTTATTCACCCCTCCACTTT. Translation gives CASSQARGDSYSPLHF.

The CDR3 nucleotides read TGTGCCAGCAGATTGACTAGCGGGGGGGCAGGGGAGACCCAGTACTTC. The encoded protein is CASRLTSGGAGETQYF. The gene calls are TRBV11-2 and TRBJ2-5, with 14 positions matching TRBD2. CDR1 and CDR2 (germline): SGHAT, FQNNGV. The CDR3 is made up of 16 amino acids. Losses at the gene ends were 6 bases for V and 5 bases for J; bases not matched to a gene: 8.